The rows below give T cell receptor beta chains drawn from one sample of a study of T cell responses to AZD1222 COVID-19 vaccine. Measured with immunoSEQ multiplex PCR; TCRdb has only the in-frame clones, and not every one. The data show 66,000 or so clones, about four fifths seen once. The input for sequencing was peripheral blood, taken on day 0 of MenACWY control vaccination. The receptors here all came from an adult in good health. Each CDR3 is given with its conserved first and last residue. The D gene is left open where the match is weak. Part of the rows lack a size; the others show once, few, many or a class for expanded clones.

d_call j_call clone_size v_call cdr3_nt cdr3_aa
. TRBJ2-5 . TRBV6-2/TRBV6-3 TGTGCCAGCAGTTCCAACACCGGTGAGACCCAGTACTTC CASSSNTGETQYF
TRBD1 TRBJ1-1 few TRBV10-3 TGTGCCATCAGTGCCCTTGACAGGGATGGCACTGAAGCTTTCTTT CAISALDRDGTEAFF
TRBD2 TRBJ2-7 . TRBV7-8 TGTGCCAGCAGCCAACTGACTAGCGGGGTCTACGAGCAGTACTTC CASSQLTSGVYEQYF
TRBD2 TRBJ2-5 . TRBV9 TGTGCCAGCAGCGGGACTAGCGGGGGGGCCTCGGAGACCCAGTACTTC CASSGTSGGASETQYF
. TRBJ1-2 once TRBV28 TGTGCCAGCAGCCATATTGACTCGAATGGCTACACCTTC CASSHIDSNGYTF
. TRBJ2-1 once TRBV6-5 TGTGCCAGCAGTTACGGTGGGGCCGGGGTCGGTGAGCAGTTCTTC CASSYGGAGVGEQFF
TRBD2 TRBJ2-1 . TRBV27 TGTGCCAGCAGGGGACTAGCGGGAGTCCATGAGCAGTTCTTC CASRGLAGVHEQFF
. TRBJ1-6 . TRBV6-5 TGTGCCAGCAGGGCGGATTTATATAATTCACCCCTCCACTTT CASRADLYNSPLHF
. TRBJ1-1 . TRBV5-1 TGCGCCAGCAGCATTGGGGGACATGGGGCGATGAACACTGAAGCTTTCTTT CASSIGGHGAMNTEAFF
. TRBJ2-6 few TRBV5-4 TGTGCCAGCAGCTTGGGGTCGGCTGGGGCCAACGTCCTGACTTTC CASSLGSAGANVLTF
. TRBJ1-2 medium-sized TRBV12-3/TRBV12-4 TGTGCCAGCAGTTTAGCCAAAATCAATGGCTACACCTTC CASSLAKINGYTF
. TRBJ1-1 . TRBV6-1 TGTGCCAGCAGTGAAATAGGAAAGAACACTGAAGCTTTCTTT CASSEIGKNTEAFF
. TRBJ2-5 . TRBV2 TGTGCCAGAATTTGGTACCAAGAGACCCAGTACTTC CARIWYQETQYF
. TRBJ2-5 . TRBV3-1/TRBV3-2 TGTGCCAGCAGCCAAGCAGAGACCCAGTACTTC CASSQAETQYF
. TRBJ2-3 . TRBV7-2 TGTGCCAGCAGCCCTACTGGGGTAGATACGCAGTATTTT CASSPTGVDTQYF
. TRBJ2-3 . TRBV9 TGTGCCAGCAGCGTAGGGTGGAGCACAGATACGCAGTATTTT CASSVGWSTDTQYF
TRBD1 TRBJ1-2 . TRBV5-1 TGCGCCAGCAGCTCGACAGGGGGCGATTATGGCTACACCTTC CASSSTGGDYGYTF
. TRBJ1-5 . TRBV7-9 TGTGCCAGCAGCTTAGATGTAGGTCCCCAGCATTTT CASSLDVGPQHF
. TRBJ1-4 few TRBV2 TGTGCCAGCGAAGCGGGGAATGAAAAACTGTTTTTT CASEAGNEKLFF
. TRBJ2-1 . TRBV18 TGTGCCAGCTCACCACTGCCTCCGATAGGGAATCGTGAGCAGTTCTTC CASSPLPPIGNREQFF
. TRBJ2-1 . TRBV23-1 TGCGCCAGCAGTCAATCGGAGACAGGGAGGATTCATGAGCAGTTCTTC CASSQSETGRIHEQFF
. TRBJ1-1 many TRBV18 TGTGCCAGCTCACCACACCCACCGGCGGACACTGAAGCTTTCTTT CASSPHPPADTEAFF
. TRBJ2-5 few TRBV30 TGTGCCTGGAGTGGAGGGTTAGGGGTGACAGAACGAGGGACCCAGTACTTC CAWSGGLGVTERGTQYF
. TRBJ2-7 . TRBV4-1 TGCGCCAGCAGCCAAGTCCAGGGCGCCTACGAGCAGTACTTC CASSQVQGAYEQYF
. TRBJ2-5 once TRBV4-1 TGCGCCAGCAGCCAAGGGGGGTTCGACCAAGAGACCCAGTACTTC CASSQGGFDQETQYF
. TRBJ2-1 . TRBV12-3/TRBV12-4 TGTGCCAGCAGCCCAATTAGTGGAGAGCAGTTCTTC CASSPISGEQFF